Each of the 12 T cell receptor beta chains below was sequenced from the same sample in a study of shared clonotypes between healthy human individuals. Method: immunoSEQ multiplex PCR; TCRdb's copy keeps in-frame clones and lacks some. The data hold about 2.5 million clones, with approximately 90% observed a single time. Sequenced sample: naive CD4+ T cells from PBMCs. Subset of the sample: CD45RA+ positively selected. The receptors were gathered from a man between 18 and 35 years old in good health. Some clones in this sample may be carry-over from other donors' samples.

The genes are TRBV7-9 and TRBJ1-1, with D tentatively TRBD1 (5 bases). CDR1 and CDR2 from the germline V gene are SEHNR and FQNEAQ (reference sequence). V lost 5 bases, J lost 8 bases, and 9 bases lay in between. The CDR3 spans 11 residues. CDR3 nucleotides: TGTGCCAGCAGCCCGGGGGGGGAAGCTTTCTTT. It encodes CASSPGGEAFF.

The DNA for the CDR3 is TGTGCCAGCAGCTCTAGGGACCTAGCCAAAAACATTCAGTACTTC. Its translation: CASSSRDLAKNIQYF. The chain combines TRBV6-6 with TRBJ2-4; D could derive from TRBD1 or TRBD2 (5 bases each). There are 15 residues in the CDR3. Trimming took off 6 bases at V and 0 bases at J, with 12 bases between the two ends. Germline lookup yields CDR1 MNHNY and CDR2 SVGAGI (reference sequence).

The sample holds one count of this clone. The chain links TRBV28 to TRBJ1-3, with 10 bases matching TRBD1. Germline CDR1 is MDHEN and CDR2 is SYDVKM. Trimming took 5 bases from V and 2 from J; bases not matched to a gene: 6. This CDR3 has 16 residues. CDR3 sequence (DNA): TGTGCCAGCAGTGGGGACAGGGGAGACACTGGAAACACCATATATTTT. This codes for CASSGDRGDTGNTIYF.

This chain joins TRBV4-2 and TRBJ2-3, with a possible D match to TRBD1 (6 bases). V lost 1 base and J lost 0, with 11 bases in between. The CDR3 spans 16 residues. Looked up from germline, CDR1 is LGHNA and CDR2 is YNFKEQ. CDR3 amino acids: CASSQGGRSSTDTQYF. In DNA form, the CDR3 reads TGTGCCAGCAGCCAAGGGGGGCGGAGTAGCACAGATACGCAGTATTTT.

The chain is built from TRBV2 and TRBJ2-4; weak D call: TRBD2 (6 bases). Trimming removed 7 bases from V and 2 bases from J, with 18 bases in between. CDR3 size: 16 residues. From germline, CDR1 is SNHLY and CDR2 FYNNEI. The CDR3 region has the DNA TGTGCCAGCACGCAGGAAGGGACTTTGACCAAAAACATTCAGTACTTC. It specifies CASTQEGTLTKNIQYF. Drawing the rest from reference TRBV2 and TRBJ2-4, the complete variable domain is EPEVTQTPSHQVTQMGQEVILRCVPISNHLYFYWYRQILGQKVEFLVSFYNNEISEKSEIFDDQFSVERPDGSNFTLKIRSTKLEDSAMYFCASTQEGTLTKNIQYFGAGTRLSVL.

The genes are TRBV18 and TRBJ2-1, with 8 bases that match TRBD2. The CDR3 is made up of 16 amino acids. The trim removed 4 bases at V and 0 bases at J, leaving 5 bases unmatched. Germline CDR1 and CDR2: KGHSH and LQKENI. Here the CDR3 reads CASSLVREASYNEQFF. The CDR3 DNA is TGTGCCAGCTCACTGGTGCGGGAGGCCTCCTACAATGAGCAGTTCTTC.

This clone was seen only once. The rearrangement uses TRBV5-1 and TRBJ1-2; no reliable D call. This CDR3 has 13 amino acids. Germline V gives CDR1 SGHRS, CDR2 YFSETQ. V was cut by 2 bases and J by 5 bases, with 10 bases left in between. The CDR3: CASSFDATYGYTF. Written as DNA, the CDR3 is TGCGCCAGCAGCTTCGACGCAACGTATGGCTACACCTTC.

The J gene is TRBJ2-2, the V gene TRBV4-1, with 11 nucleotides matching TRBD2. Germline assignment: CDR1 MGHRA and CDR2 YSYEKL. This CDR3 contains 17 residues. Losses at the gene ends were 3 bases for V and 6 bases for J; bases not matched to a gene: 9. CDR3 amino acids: CASSQASSGRFAGELFF. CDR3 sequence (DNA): TGCGCCAGCAGCCAGGCCTCTAGCGGGAGGTTCGCCGGGGAGCTGTTTTTT.

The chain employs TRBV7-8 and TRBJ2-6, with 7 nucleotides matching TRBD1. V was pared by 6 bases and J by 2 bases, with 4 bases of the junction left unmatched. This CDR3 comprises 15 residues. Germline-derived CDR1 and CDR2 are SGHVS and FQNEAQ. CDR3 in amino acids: CASRDQGAGANVLTF. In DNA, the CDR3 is TGTGCCAGCAGAGACCAGGGGGCTGGGGCCAACGTCCTGACTTTC.

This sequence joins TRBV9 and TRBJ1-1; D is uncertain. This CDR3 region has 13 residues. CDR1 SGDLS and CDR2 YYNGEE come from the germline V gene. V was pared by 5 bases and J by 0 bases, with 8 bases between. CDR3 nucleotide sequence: TGTGCCAGCAGTCGGCGTTTGAACACTGAAGCTTTCTTT. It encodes CASSRRLNTEAFF.

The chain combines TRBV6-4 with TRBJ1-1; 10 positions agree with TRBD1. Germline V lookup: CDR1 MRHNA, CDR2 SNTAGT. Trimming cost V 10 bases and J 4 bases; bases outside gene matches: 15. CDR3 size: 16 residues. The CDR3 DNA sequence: TGTGCCATTCTACGACGGGACAGGGGCACCGCCACTGAAGCTTTCTTT. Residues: CAILRRDRGTATEAFF.

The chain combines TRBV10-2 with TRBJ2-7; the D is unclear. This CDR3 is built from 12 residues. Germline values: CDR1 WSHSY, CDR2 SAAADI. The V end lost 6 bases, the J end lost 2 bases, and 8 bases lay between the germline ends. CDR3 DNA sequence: TGCGCCAGCAGGGACGTAGCCTACGAGCAGTACTTC. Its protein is CASRDVAYEQYF.